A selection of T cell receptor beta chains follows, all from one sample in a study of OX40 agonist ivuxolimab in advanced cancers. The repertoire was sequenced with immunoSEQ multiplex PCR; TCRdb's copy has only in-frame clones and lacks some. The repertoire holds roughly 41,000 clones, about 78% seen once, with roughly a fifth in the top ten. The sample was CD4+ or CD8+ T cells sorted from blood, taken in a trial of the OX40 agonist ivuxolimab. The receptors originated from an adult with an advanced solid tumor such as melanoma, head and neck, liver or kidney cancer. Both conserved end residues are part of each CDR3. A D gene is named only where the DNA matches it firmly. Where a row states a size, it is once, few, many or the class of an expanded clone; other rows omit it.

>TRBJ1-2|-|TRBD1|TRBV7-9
TGTGCCAGCAGCTTAGCGGGGCAGGGGGCCCATGGCTACACCTTC
CASSLAGQGAHGYTF
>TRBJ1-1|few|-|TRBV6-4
TGTGCCAGCAGTCCCAACGCGGGGATGAACACTGAAGCTTTCTTT
CASSPNAGMNTEAFF
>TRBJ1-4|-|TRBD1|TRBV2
TGTGCCAGCAGTGGCGTAGTGGGGACAGCTAATGAAAAACTGTTTTTT
CASSGVVGTANEKLFF
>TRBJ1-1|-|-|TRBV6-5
TGTGCCAGCAGTTACCCAGGGATTGACACTGAAGCTTTCTTT
CASSYPGIDTEAFF
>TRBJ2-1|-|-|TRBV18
TGTGCCAGCTCACCCCGGGGAAGGGTCGGCGTAGATGAGCAGTTCTTC
CASSPRGRVGVDEQFF
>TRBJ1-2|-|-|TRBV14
TGTGCCAGCAGCCAAGTCACGGGGGCTGGTGGTGCCTATGGCTACACCTTC
CASSQVTGAGGAYGYTF
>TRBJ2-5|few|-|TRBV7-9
TGTGCCAGCAGCTTAGCTTGGGAGACCCAGTACTTC
CASSLAWETQYF
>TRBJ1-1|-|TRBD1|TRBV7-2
TGTGCCAGCAGCTTGGGACAGGGAAGACGCACTGAAGCTTTCTTT
CASSLGQGRRTEAFF
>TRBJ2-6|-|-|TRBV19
TGTGCCAGTAGTATGGGGGTTTCTGGCAGGGCCGGCTCTGGGGCCAACGTCCTGACTTTC
CASSMGVSGRAGSGANVLTF
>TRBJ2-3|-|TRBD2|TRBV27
TGTGCCAGCAGTTCTCCACCCCTAGCGGGAGGTCGTTGGGCAGATACGCAGTATTTT
CASSSPPLAGGRWADTQYF
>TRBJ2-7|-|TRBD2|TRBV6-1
TGTGCCAGCAGTGAGCTAGCGGGAGCGCCCCACGAGCAGTACTTC
CASSELAGAPHEQYF
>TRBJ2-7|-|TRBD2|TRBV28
TGTGCCACCAGAGCGGGAGGGCCCCTCTACGAGCAGTACTTC
CATRAGGPLYEQYF
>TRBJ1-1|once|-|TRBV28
TGTGCCAGCAGTTTGTTAACCTCTCGGGACACTGAAGCTTTCTTT
CASSLLTSRDTEAFF
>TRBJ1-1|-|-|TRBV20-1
TGCAGTTTCTCGGGCACTGAAGCTTTCTTT
CSFSGTEAFF
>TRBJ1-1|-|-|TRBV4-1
TGCGCCAGCAGCCGAAGTCAGGGAGTGACTGAAGCTTTCTTT
CASSRSQGVTEAFF
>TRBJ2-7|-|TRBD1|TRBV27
TGTGCCAGCAGTCCCTTAGGGGACAGCTCCTACGAGCAGTACTTC
CASSPLGDSSYEQYF
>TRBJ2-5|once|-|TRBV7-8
TGTGCCAGCAGCTGGGTCGAGACCCAGTACTTC
CASSWVETQYF